The sequence of this T cell receptor beta chain was determined in a study of vaccination and CD4 T cells after COVID-19 (dated by TCRdb to between 2022 and 2023). Regarding the study in general: Convalescent patients had a positive SARS-CoV-2 result on nasal swab PCR, and of these patients, fewer than ten had mild disease and one had severe disease. In the convalescent cohort there were six males and four females, among whom were two Hispanic individuals, seven Caucasians, two Asians and one multiracial person. Each participant got two doses of either the Pfizer-BioNTech BNT162b2 vaccine (n=8) or the Moderna mRNA-1273 vaccine (n=2). Post-COVID blood samples from convalescent patients were collected a median of about 100 days after diagnosis, with a range of 35 to 161 days. The time from the second vaccine dose to post-vaccine blood sampling had a median of roughly 70 days and ranged from roughly 12 to 250 days. Overlapping spike peptide pools from SARS-CoV-2 and from the common cold coronaviruses HCoV-NL63, HCoV-OC43 and HCoV-229E were used as culture stimuli. Control cultures received a CEFX viral epitope pool as the positive control, an HIV-1 Nef peptide pool as the negative control, or no peptide. In roughly nine COVID-19 convalescent patients and a handful of infection-naive healthy vaccine recipients, the spike-specific CD4+ TCR repertoire before mRNA vaccination was compared with the repertoire after mRNA vaccination.

On the study overall, not on this receptor specifically: Relatively few convalescent patients were included in the study, and early timepoints after natural infection were not analyzed. The median number of SARS-CoV-2-reactive clonotypes rose from 20 to 25 after infection to some 40 after vaccination, but the change was not significant. Nearly all vaccine-specific clones in convalescent patients (304 of 307) were mono-reactive for SARS-CoV-2 spike rather than cross-reactive with common cold coronaviruses. In convalescent patients, a median roughly 85% of post-vaccine SARS-CoV-2-reactive clones were detected only after vaccination, suggesting vaccine-specific priming.

The CDR1 and CDR2 encoded by the germline V gene are SGHDT and YYEEEE. The CDR3 holds 15 amino acids from the cysteine to the phenylalanine. Of the read, only the CDR3 DNA is kept; its 45 bases are in frame from base 1. V is pared back by 4 bases and J by 2 bases, with 15 bases lying between the germline termini. Regarding this clonotype: No cognate antigen has been identified for it. No much larger clone exists at a distance of one base, and base qualities are not known.

The treatment or condition label, read with the paper, signifies: roughly 10-day PBMC culture with coronavirus spike peptide pools or control peptides (ViraFEST assay). The study used the ViraFEST assay, which expanded antigen-specific T cells with peptide pools and then identified expanded clonotypes by TCR sequencing. The positive SARS-CoV-2 PCR tests of the convalescent patients were dated from March to December 2020, before the Alpha, Beta and Delta variants emerged in the United States. Some 2 million PBMCs per well were cultured in IMDM with approximately 5% human AB serum and approximately 9.8 IU/ml IL-2, plus 10 ug/ml peptide pools. Half of the culture medium was replaced with fresh IL-2-containing medium on days 3 and 7. After around 11 days of culture, CD4+ T cells were isolated by negative selection with the EasySep CD4+ T cell isolation kit. Ficoll-Paque Plus gradient centrifugation was used to isolate PBMCs from whole blood, and the isolated PBMCs were then either used fresh or cryopreserved at -140C. Culture conditions were generally each tested in triplicate wells.

The library was made by PCR. TCR sequencing of DNA from cultured CD4+ T cells used the Oncomine TCR Beta short-read assay at the Johns Hopkins FTIC core. The QIAamp micro DNA kit was used to extract genomic DNA from the cultured CD4+ T cells. Oncomine TCR Beta libraries made from cultured CD4+ T cells were pooled using unique dual indexes and sequenced on an Illumina iSeq 100. As for the authors' bioinformatics: Non-productive sequences were removed, and CDR3s not starting with C, not ending with F or W, or shorter than 7 amino acids were discarded. Antigen-specific clonotypes were identified with the MANAFEST web application by comparing peptide-stimulated wells with reference and other culture wells. To be called positive, a clone needed an FDR below 0.05, an odds ratio above 5, and a productive frequency above 0.1% in at least two of three replicate wells. A clonotype was classed as cross-reactive if the clonotype showed significant expansion both in SARS-CoV-2 spike wells and in at least one common cold coronavirus spike condition. Using R version 3.6.1, CDR3 homology was evaluated through Levenshtein distances (stringdist) along with unrooted phylogenetic trees (ape). Through fastp at Q25 and MiXCR, TCRdb rebuilt clones from the public reads, retaining in-frame beta chains. Records with the same CDR3 protein are collapsed into one entry carrying the most frequent genes and DNA. These V and J calls are TCRdb output, not the study's own analysis. The sample table contains about 8,000 distinct CDR3 sequences; only one count was recorded for approximately 50% of them. About 20% of the sample is in the top ten clones.

The origin of this receptor is a human donor who had recovered from COVID-19. The receptor chain draws on TRBV5-6 and TRBJ2-5; a tentative D match to TRBD2 spans 5 bases. Sequenced material: CD4+ T cells from blood, cultured in vitro. In nucleotide form, the sequence is TGTGCCAGCAGCGAAACGGGCAGCGGACAAGAGACCCAGTACTTC. It specifies CASSETGSGQETQYF.